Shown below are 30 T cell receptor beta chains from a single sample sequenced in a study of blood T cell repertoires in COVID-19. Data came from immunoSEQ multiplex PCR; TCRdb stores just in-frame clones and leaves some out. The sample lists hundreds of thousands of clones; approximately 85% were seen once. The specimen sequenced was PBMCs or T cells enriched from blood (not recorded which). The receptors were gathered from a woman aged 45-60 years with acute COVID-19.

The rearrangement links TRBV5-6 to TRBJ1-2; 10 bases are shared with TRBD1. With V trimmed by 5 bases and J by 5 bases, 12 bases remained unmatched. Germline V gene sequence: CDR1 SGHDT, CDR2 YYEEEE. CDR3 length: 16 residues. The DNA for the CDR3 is TGTGCCAGCAGGCCCTATAGGTCGGGACAGGGGTATGGCTACACCTTC. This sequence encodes CASRPYRSGQGYGYTF.

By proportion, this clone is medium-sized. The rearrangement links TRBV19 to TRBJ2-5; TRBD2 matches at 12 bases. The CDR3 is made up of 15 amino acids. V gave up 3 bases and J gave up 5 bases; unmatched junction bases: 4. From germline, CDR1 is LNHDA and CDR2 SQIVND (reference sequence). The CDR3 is CASSILAGGVETQYF. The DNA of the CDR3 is TGTGCCAGTAGTATCCTAGCGGGGGGGGTGGAGACCCAGTACTTC.

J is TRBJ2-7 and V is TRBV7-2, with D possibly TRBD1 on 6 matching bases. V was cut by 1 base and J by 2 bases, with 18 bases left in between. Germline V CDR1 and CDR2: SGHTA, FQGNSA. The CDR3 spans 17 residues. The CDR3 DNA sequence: TGTGCCAGCAGCTTAGTGGGGGCCTCCATAACCCCCTACGAGCAGTACTTC. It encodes CASSLVGASITPYEQYF.

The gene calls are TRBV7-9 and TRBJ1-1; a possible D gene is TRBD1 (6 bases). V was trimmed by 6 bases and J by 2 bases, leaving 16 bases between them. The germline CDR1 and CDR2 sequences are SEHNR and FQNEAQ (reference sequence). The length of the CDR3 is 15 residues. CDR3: CASSLRAGENTEAFF. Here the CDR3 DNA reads TGTGCCAGCAGTCTACGCGCAGGGGAAAACACTGAAGCTTTCTTT.

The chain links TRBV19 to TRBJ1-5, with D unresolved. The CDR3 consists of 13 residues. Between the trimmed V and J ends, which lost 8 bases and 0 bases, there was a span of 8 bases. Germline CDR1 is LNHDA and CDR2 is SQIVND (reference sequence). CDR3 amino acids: CASGDRSNQPQHF. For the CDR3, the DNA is TGTGCCAGTGGAGACCGTAGCAATCAGCCCCAGCATTTT.

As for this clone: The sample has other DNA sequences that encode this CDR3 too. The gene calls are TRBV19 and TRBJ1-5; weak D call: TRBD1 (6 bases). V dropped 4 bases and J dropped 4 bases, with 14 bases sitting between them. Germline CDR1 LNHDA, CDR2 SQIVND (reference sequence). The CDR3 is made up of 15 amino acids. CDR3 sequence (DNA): TGTGCCAGTAGTAAGGGTGGGCAGGGGAATCAGCCCCAGCATTTT. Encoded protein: CASSKGGQGNQPQHF.

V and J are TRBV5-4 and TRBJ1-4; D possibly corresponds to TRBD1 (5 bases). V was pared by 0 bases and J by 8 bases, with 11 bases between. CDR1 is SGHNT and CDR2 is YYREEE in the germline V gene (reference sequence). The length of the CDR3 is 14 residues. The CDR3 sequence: CASSLEGKGEKLFF. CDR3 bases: TGTGCCAGCAGCTTGGAGGGGAAAGGAGAAAAACTGTTTTTT.

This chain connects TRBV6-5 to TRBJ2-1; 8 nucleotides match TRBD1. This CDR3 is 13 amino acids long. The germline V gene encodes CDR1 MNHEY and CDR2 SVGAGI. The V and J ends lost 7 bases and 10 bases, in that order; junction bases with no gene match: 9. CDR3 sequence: CASNRAGGQEQFF. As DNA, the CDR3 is TGTGCCAGCAATAGGGCAGGGGGCCAGGAGCAGTTCTTC.

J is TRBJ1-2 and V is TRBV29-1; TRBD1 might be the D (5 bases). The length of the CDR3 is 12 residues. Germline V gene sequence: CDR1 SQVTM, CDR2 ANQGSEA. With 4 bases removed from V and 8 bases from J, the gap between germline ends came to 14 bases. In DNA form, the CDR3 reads TGCAGCGTTGTGGGGCAGGGAGGCGGCTACACCTTC. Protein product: CSVVGQGGGYTF.

The CDR3 region has the DNA TGTGCCAGCAGCCGCACCGACAGGGGGGACTATGGCTACACCTTC. The encoded protein is CASSRTDRGDYGYTF. The chain couples TRBV11-2 to TRBJ1-2, with 9 bases fitting TRBD1. Germline V gene lookup returns CDR1 SGHAT and CDR2 FQNNGV. Unmatched junction bases numbered 7, after V lost 5 bases and J lost 3 bases. The CDR3 has 15 residues. Using reference TRBV11-2 and TRBJ1-2 for the parts outside the CDR3, the full variable domain is EAGVAQSPRYKIIEKRQSVAFWCNPISGHATLYWYQQILGQGPKLLIQFQNNGVVDDSQLPKDRFSAERLKGVDSTLKIQPAKLEDSAVYLCASSRTDRGDYGYTFGSGTRLTVV.

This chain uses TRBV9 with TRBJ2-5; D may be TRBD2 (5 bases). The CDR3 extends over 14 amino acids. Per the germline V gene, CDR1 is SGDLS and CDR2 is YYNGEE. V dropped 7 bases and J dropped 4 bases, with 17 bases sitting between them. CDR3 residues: CASSPGSPGETQYF. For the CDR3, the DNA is TGTGCCAGCTCCCCGGGATCCCCAGGAGAGACCCAGTACTTC.

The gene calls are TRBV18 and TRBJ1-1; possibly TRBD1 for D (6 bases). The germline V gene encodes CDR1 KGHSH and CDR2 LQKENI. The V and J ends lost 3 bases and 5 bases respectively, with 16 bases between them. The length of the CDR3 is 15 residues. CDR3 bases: TGTGCCAGCTCACCTACAGGGCGGGGGGAAACTGAAGCTTTCTTT. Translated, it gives CASSPTGRGETEAFF.

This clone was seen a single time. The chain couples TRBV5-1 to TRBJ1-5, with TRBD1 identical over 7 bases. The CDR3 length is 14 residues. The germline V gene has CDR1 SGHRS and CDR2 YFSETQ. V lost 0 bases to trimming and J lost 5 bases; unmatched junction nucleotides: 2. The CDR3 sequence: CASSLVTGDQPQHF. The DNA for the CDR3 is TGCGCCAGCAGCTTGGTAACAGGGGATCAGCCCCAGCATTTT.

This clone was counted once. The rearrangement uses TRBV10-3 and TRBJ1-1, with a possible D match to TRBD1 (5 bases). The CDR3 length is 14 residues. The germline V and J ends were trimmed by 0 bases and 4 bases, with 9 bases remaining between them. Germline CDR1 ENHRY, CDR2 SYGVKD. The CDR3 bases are TGTGCCATCAGTGAGTCGACTGGGGCCACTGAAGCTTTCTTT. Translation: CAISESTGATEAFF.

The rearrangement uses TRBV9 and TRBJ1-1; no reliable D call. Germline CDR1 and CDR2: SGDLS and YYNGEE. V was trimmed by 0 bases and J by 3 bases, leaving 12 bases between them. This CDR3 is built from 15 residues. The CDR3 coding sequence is TGTGCCAGCAGCGTAGCCCCGACTCGGGACACTGAAGCTTTCTTT. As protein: CASSVAPTRDTEAFF.

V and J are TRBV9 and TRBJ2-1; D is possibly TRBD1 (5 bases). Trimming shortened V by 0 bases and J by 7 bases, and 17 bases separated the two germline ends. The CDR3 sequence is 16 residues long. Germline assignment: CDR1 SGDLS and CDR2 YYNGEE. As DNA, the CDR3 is TGTGCCAGCAGCGTAGGCAGGGATGAAGCTGGAAATGAGCAGTTCTTC. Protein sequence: CASSVGRDEAGNEQFF. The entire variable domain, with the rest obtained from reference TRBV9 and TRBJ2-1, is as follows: DSGVTQTPKHLITATGQRVTLRCSPRSGDLSVYWYQQSLDQGLQFLIQYYNGEERAKGNILERFSAQQFPDLHSELNLSSLELGDSALYFCASSVGRDEAGNEQFFGPGTRLTVL.

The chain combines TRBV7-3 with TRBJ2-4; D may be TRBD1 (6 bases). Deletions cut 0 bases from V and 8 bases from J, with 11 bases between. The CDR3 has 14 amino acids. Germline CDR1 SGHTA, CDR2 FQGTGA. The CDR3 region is CASSLTGGRDIQYF. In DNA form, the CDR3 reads TGTGCCAGCAGCTTAACAGGGGGAAGGGACATTCAGTACTTC.

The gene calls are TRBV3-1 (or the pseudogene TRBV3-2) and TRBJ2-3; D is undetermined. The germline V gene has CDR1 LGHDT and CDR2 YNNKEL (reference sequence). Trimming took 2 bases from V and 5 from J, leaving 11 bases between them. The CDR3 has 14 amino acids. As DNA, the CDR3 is TGTGCCAGCAGCCAACGTCTTGAGTTAGATACGCAGTATTTT. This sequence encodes CASSQRLELDTQYF.

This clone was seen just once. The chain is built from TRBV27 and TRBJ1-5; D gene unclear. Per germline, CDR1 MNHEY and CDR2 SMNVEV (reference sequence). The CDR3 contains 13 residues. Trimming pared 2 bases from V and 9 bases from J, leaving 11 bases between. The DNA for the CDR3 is TGTGCCAGCAGTTTAACCTACTTTGGGCCCCAGCATTTT. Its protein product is CASSLTYFGPQHF.

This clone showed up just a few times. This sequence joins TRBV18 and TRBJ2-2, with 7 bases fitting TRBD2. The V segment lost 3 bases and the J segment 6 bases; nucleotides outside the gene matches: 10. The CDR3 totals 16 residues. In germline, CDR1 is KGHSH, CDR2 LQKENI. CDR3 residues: CASSPVKDRGAGELFF. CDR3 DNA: TGTGCCAGCTCACCGGTTAAGGACCGGGGGGCCGGGGAGCTGTTTTTT.

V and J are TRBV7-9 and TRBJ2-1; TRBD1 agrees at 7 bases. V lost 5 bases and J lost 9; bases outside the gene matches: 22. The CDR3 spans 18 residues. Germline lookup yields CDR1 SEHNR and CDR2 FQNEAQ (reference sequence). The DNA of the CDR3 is TGTGCCAGCAGCCGAGACGTTACAGGGCACGACCCAGGGGGTGAGCAGTTCTTC. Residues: CASSRDVTGHDPGGEQFF. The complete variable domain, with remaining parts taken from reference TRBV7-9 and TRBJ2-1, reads DTGVSQNPRHKITKRGQNVTFRCDPISEHNRLYWYRQTLGQGPEFLTYFQNEAQLEKSRLLSDRFSAERPKGSFSTLEIQRTEQGDSAMYLCASSRDVTGHDPGGEQFFGPGTRLTVL.

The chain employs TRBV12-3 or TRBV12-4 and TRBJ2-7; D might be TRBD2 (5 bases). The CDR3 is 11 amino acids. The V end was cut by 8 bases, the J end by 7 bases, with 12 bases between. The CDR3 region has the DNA TGTGCCAGCTCCCTAACGGGGGAGCAGTACTTC. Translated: CASSLTGEQYF.

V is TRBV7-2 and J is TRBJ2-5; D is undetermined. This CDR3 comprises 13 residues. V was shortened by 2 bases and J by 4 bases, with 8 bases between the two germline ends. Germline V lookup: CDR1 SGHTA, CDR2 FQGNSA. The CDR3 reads CASSLTFGETQYF. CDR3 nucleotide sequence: TGTGCCAGCAGCTTAACTTTTGGAGAGACCCAGTACTTC.

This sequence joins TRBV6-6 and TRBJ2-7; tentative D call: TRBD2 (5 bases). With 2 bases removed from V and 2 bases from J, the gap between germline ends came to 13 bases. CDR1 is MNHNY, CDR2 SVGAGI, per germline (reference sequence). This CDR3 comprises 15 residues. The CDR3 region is CASSYSREPPYEQYF. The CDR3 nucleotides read TGTGCCAGCAGTTACAGCCGGGAACCTCCCTACGAGCAGTACTTC.

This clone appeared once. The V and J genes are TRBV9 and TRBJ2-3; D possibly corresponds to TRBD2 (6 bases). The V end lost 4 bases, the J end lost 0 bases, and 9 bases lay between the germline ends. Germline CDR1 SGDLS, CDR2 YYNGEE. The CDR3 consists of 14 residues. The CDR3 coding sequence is TGTGCCAGCAGCACGGGGGAAAGCACAGATACGCAGTATTTT. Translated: CASSTGESTDTQYF.

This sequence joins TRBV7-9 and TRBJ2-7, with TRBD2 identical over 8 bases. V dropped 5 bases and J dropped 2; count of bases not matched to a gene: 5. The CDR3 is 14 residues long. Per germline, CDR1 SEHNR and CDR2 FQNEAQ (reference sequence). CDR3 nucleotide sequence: TGTGCCAGCAGCCACGGGACTAGTCCCTACGAGCAGTACTTC. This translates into CASSHGTSPYEQYF.

The CDR3 nucleotides are TGTGCCAGCAGTGAAGTTTGGCAGGGGCTAAACACTGAAGCTTTCTTT. This translates into CASSEVWQGLNTEAFF. This chain uses TRBV6-1 with TRBJ1-1, with D perhaps matching TRBD1 (6 bases). The germline CDR1 and CDR2 sequences are MNHNS and SASEGT. CDR3 length: 16 residues. Deletions cut 1 base from V and 2 bases from J, with 14 bases between.

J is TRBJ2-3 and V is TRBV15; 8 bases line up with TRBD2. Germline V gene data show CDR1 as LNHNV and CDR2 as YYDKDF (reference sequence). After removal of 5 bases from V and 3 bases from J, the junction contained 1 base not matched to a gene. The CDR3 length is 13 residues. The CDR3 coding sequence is TGTGCCACCAGCCGGGGGGGTACAGATACGCAGTATTTT. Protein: CATSRGGTDTQYF.

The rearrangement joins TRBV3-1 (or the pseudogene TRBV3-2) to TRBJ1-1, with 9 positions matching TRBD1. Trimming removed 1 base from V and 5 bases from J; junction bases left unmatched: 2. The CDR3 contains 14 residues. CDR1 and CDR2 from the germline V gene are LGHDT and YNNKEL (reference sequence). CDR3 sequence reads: CASSQVQGATEAFF. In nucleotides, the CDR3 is TGTGCCAGCAGCCAAGTACAGGGGGCGACTGAAGCTTTCTTT.

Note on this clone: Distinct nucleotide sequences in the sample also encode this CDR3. The CDR3: CSGQNTEAFF. The CDR3, as DNA: TGCAGCGGGCAAAACACTGAAGCTTTCTTT. V and J are TRBV29-1 and TRBJ1-1; D is undetermined. The CDR3 runs 10 residues. Germline CDR1 is SQVTM and CDR2 is ANQGSEA. V was clipped by 7 bases and J by 2 bases, with 5 bases between them.